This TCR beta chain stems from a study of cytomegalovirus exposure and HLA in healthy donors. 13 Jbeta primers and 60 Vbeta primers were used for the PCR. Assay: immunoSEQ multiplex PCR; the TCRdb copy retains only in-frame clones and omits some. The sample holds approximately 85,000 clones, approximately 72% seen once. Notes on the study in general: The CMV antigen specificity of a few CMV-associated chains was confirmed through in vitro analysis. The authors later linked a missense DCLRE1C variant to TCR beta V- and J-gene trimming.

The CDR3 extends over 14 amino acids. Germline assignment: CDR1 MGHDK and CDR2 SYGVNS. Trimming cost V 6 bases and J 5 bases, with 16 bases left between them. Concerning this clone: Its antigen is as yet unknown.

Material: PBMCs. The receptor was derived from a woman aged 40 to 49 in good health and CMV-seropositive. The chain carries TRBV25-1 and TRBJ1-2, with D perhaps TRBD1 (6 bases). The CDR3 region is CASSVQGHRYGYTF. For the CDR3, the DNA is TGTGCCAGCAGCGTCCAGGGACATAGATATGGCTACACCTTC.